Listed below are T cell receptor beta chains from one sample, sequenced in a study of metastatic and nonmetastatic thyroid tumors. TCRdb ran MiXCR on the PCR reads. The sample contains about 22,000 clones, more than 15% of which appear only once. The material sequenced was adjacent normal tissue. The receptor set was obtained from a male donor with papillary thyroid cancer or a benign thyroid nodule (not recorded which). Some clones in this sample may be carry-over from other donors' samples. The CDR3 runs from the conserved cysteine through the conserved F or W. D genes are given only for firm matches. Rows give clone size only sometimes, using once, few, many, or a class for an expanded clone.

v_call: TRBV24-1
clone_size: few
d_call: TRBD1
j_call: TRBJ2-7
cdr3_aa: CATSDRTGTPNEQYF
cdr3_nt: TGTGCCACCAGTGACCGGACAGGGACTCCTAACGAGCAGTACTTC

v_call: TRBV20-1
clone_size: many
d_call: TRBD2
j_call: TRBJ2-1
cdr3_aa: CSARTGLAGGRSYNEQSF
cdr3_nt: TGCAGTGCTAGAACGGGACTAGCGGGGGGGCGGTCCTACAATGAGCAGTCCTTC

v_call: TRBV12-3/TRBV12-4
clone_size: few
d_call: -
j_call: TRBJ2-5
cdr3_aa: CASIQDRETQYF
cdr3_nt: TGTGCCAGCATCCAGGACCGAGAGACCCAGTACTTC

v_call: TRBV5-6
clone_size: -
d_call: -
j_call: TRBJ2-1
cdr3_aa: CASSDSSYSEQFF
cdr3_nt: TGTGCCAGCAGCGATAGCAGCTACAGTGAGCAGTTCTTC

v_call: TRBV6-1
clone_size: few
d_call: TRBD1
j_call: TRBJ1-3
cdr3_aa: CASVVKGAGNAIYF
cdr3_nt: TGTGCCAGTGTTGTTAAGGGGGCTGGAAACGCCATATATTTT

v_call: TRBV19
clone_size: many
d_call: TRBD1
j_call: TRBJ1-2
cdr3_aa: CASSLTPTGFGGYTF
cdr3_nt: TGTGCCAGTAGTCTAACTCCGACAGGGTTTGGAGGCTACACCTTC

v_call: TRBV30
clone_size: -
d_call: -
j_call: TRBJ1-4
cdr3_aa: CAWSVGGSINEKLFF
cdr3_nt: TGTGCCTGGAGTGTCGGGGGGTCTATTAATGAAAAGCTGTTTTTT

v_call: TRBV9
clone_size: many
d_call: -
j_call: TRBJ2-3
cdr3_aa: CASSAHGGDRTDTQYF
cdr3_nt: TGTGCCAGCAGCGCCCACGGGGGAGACCGCACAGATACGCAGTATTTT

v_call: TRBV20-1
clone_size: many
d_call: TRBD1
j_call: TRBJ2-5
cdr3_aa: CSAYAGGQETQYF
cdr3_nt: TGCAGTGCTTACGCAGGGGGACAGGAGACCCAGTACTTC

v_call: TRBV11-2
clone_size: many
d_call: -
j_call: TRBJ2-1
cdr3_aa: CASSLVLSGVYNEQFF
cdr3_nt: TGTGCCAGCAGCTTGGTTCTATCAGGGGTTTACAATGAGCAGTTCTTC

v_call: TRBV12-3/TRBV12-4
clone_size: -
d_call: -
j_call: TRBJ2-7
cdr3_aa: CASSEGGTYEQYF
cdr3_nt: TGTGCCAGCAGTGAAGGGGGGACCTACGAGCAGTACTTC

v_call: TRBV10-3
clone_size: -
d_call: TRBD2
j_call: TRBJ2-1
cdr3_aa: CAISSRGYGYNEQFF
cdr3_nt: TGTGCCATCAGTTCGCGGGGGTACGGCTACAATGAGCAGTTCTTC